This T cell receptor beta chain is drawn from a study of blood T cell repertoires in COVID-19. CDR3 length: 15 amino acids. Trimming took 4 bases from V and 8 from J, leaving 15 bases between them. Germline V gives CDR1 LGHDT, CDR2 YNNKEL (reference sequence). Participant-reported clinical history was the basis for cohort assignment. Sequenced by immunoSEQ multiplex PCR; TCRdb stores in-frame clones only, minus some. Of roughly 300,000 clones listed, roughly nine tenths are singletons. The sequencing input was PBMCs or T cells enriched from blood (not recorded which). The chain employs TRBV3-1 (or the pseudogene TRBV3-2) and TRBJ1-6; tentative D call: TRBD1 (5 bases). The clonotype originates from a woman aged 30 to 39 who had recovered from COVID-19. CDR3 nucleotides: TGTGCCAGCAGCCTGGTGGGGGGGTCGGATTCACCCCTCCACTTT. This codes for CASSLVGGSDSPLHF.